Listed below are T cell receptor beta chains from one sample, sequenced in a study of T cells in Graves' hyperthyroidism and ophthalmopathy. TCRdb reanalysed the multiplex PCR reads using MiXCR and keeps one entry per CDR3 protein. Among 550,000 to 650,000 distinct CDR3 sequences listed, approximately 15% were seen once. Sequencing was carried out using blood. These receptors were taken from a woman aged 25 to 39 with Graves' hyperthyroidism that later progressed to Graves' ophthalmopathy. CDR3s include the opening cysteine and the closing phenylalanine or tryptophan. D genes are given only for firm matches. Only some rows state a clone size, as once, few, many or a class for expanded clones.

d_call	v_call	clone_size	j_call	cdr3_aa	cdr3_nt
NA	TRBV30	NA	TRBJ2-4	CAWSAIPGGVEYF	TGTGCCTGGAGTGCCATTCCGGGTGGGGTCGAGTACTTC
TRBD1	TRBV11-2	many	TRBJ1-2	CASSPDRTYYGYTF	TGTGCCAGCAGCCCGGACAGGACCTACTATGGCTACACCTTC
NA	TRBV7-9	many	TRBJ1-6	CASSLAGGNNSPLHF	TGTGCCAGCAGCTTAGCCGGGGGGAATAATTCACCCCTCCACTTT
TRBD2	TRBV7-9	NA	TRBJ2-1	CASSLAGTSGRGNEQFF	TGTGCCAGCAGCTTAGCGGGGACTAGCGGGAGAGGCAATGAGCAGTTCTTC
NA	TRBV19	many	TRBJ1-1	CASSLEGGISSTEAFF	TGTGCCAGTAGTTTGGAGGGGGGCATCAGTAGCACTGAAGCTTTCTTT
NA	TRBV29-1	many	TRBJ2-3	CSVEERGPDTQYF	TGCAGCGTTGAAGAGAGGGGTCCAGATACGCAGTATTTT
TRBD2	TRBV2	few	TRBJ2-1	CASSLEASGADYNEQFF	TGTGCCAGCAGCCTAGAAGCTAGCGGGGCAGATTACAATGAGCAGTTCTTC
TRBD1	TRBV29-1	NA	TRBJ1-2	CSVEEPTEEDRGFSRYGYTF	TGCAGCGTTGAAGAACCTACTGAAGAGGACAGGGGGTTCTCCCGCTATGGCTACACCTTC
NA	TRBV20-1	few	TRBJ2-6	CSADPALSGANVLTF	TGCAGTGCTGATCCTGCCCTCTCTGGGGCCAACGTCCTGACTTTC
NA	TRBV11-2	NA	TRBJ2-5	CASSLRLMGQETQYF	TGTGCCAGCAGCTTAAGGCTCATGGGGCAAGAGACCCAGTACTTC
NA	TRBV12-3/TRBV12-4	many	TRBJ2-3	CASTMGADTQYF	TGTGCCAGCACCATGGGGGCAGATACGCAGTATTTT
TRBD2	TRBV28	many	TRBJ2-1	CASSSPGLAGGPKPNEQFF	TGTGCCAGCAGTTCCCCGGGACTAGCGGGAGGCCCAAAGCCTAATGAGCAGTTCTTC
TRBD2	TRBV3-1	NA	TRBJ2-7	CASSPYPASGRAIHEQYF	TGTGCCAGCAGCCCCTACCCCGCCAGCGGGAGGGCCATCCACGAGCAGTACTTC
NA	TRBV7-2	many	TRBJ1-2	CASSLMGTREGYGYTF	TGTGCCAGCAGCTTAATGGGCACCAGGGAAGGCTATGGCTACACCTTC
TRBD1	TRBV28	many	TRBJ1-2	CASSHRGGEGGYTF	TGTGCCAGCAGTCACAGGGGAGGGGAAGGTGGCTACACCTTC
NA	TRBV12-3/TRBV12-4	NA	TRBJ2-3	CASSVTDSTDTQYF	TGTGCCAGCAGCGTAACCGACAGCACAGATACGCAGTATTTT
NA	TRBV24-1	many	TRBJ1-4	CATIEPGGAGIRKLFF	TGTGCCACCATTGAACCTGGAGGAGCGGGGATTAGAAAACTGTTTTTT
NA	TRBV3-1	many	TRBJ1-2	CASSPYDARGYTF	TGTGCCAGCAGCCCTTACGACGCACGGGGCTACACCTTC
TRBD1	TRBV7-9	NA	TRBJ2-2	CASSDRVGGELFF	TGTGCCAGCAGCGACAGGGTCGGCGGGGAGCTGTTTTTT
NA	TRBV15	NA	TRBJ2-7	CATSRDLSPWTASYEQYF	TGTGCCACCAGCAGAGATCTCTCCCCGTGGACCGCTTCCTACGAGCAGTACTTC
NA	TRBV30	many	TRBJ1-2	CAWSPLGGTNYGYTF	TGTGCCTGGAGTCCCCTGGGTGGGACTAACTATGGCTACACCTTC
TRBD2	TRBV5-4	NA	TRBJ2-1	CASKYGGGGSYNEQFF	TGTGCCAGCAAATACGGCGGGGGGGGCTCCTACAATGAGCAGTTCTTC
NA	TRBV28	many	TRBJ1-1	CASSRKQGWGGTEAFF	TGTGCCAGCAGTCGTAAACAGGGATGGGGGGGGACTGAAGCTTTCTTT
NA	TRBV6-2/TRBV6-3	few	TRBJ2-1	CASSASWNEQFF	TGTGCCAGCAGTGCTAGCTGGAATGAGCAGTTCTTC
TRBD1	TRBV24-1	many	TRBJ1-2	CATSSSPGQGVLRGYTF	TGTGCCACCAGTTCCTCCCCCGGGCAGGGGGTTCTTCGTGGCTACACCTTC
NA	TRBV6-1	many	TRBJ2-7	CATALDYATYEQYF	TGTGCCACCGCCTTGGACTATGCCACCTACGAGCAGTACTTC
NA	TRBV29-1	many	TRBJ2-2	CSVEDSGTTGELFF	TGCAGCGTTGAAGATTCAGGGACCACCGGGGAGCTGTTTTTT
NA	TRBV4-3	NA	TRBJ2-4	CASSHSVAQDSRNIQYF	TGCGCCAGCAGCCACTCGGTGGCTCAGGACAGCAGAAACATTCAGTACTTC
TRBD2	TRBV28	many	TRBJ2-5	CASSLAGAGGQETQYF	TGTGCCAGCAGTCTAGCGGGAGCTGGGGGACAAGAGACCCAGTACTTC
TRBD1	TRBV19	NA	TRBJ1-1	CASSPTGVEAFF	TGTGCCAGTAGTCCGACAGGGGTTGAAGCTTTCTTT
TRBD1	TRBV7-9	many	TRBJ2-5	CASSLGQGIQYF	TGTGCCAGCAGCCTTGGACAGGGGATCCAGTACTTC
TRBD1	TRBV5-1	few	TRBJ1-1	CASSGQGTLNTEAFF	TGCGCCAGCAGCGGACAGGGGACCCTTAACACTGAAGCTTTCTTT
NA	TRBV27	many	TRBJ2-7	CASGARSSYEQYF	TGTGCCAGCGGAGCCCGGAGCTCCTACGAGCAGTACTTC
TRBD2	TRBV18	NA	TRBJ2-1	CASSPPVVSGPYNEQFF	TGTGCCAGCTCACCACCGGTAGTTAGCGGGCCTTACAATGAGCAGTTCTTC
TRBD1	TRBV3-1	few	TRBJ1-6	CASSHRTGQETLHF	TGTGCCAGCAGCCACCGAACCGGACAGGAGACCCTCCACTTT
NA	TRBV30	few	TRBJ2-4	CASQPGVLAKNIQYF	TGTGCCTCGCAACCGGGTGTACTAGCCAAAAACATTCAGTACTTC
NA	TRBV27	NA	TRBJ1-4	CATGQLFEKLFF	TGTGCCACCGGGCAGTTGTTTGAAAAACTGTTTTTT
NA	TRBV18	NA	TRBJ2-3	CASSPPGEPWDTQYF	TGTGCCAGCTCACCACCGGGAGAGCCATGGGATACGCAGTATTTT
TRBD1	TRBV28	few	TRBJ1-5	CASSWTGPWNQPQHF	TGTGCCAGCAGTTGGACAGGTCCCTGGAATCAGCCCCAGCATTTT
TRBD1	TRBV5-1	NA	TRBJ1-1	CASSPGTESATEAFF	TGCGCCAGCAGCCCGGGGACAGAGTCTGCGACTGAAGCTTTCTTT
TRBD2	TRBV11-3	NA	TRBJ2-4	CASSPILVGGAKNIQYF	TGTGCCAGCAGTCCTATACTAGTGGGGGGGGCCAAAAACATTCAGTACTTC
TRBD1	TRBV12-5	NA	TRBJ2-3	CASGLASGTGHF	TGTGCTAGTGGTTTGGCCTCCGGGACAGGACATTTT
NA	TRBV2	many	TRBJ1-5	CASSEDGFSNQPQHF	TGTGCCAGCAGTGAAGATGGGTTTAGCAATCAGCCCCAGCATTTT
NA	TRBV7-2	few	TRBJ2-5	CASSWPRDSAQYF	TGTGCCAGCAGTTGGCCGCGCGACTCGGCCCAGTACTTC
TRBD2	TRBV29-1	many	TRBJ2-3	CSVDPVLAGGSTDTQYF	TGCAGCGTCGATCCCGTTCTAGCGGGAGGGAGCACAGATACGCAGTATTTT
NA	TRBV28	many	TRBJ1-6	CASRTAKNSPLHF	TGTGCCAGCAGGACAGCTAAGAATTCACCCCTCCACTTT
TRBD1	TRBV5-8	many	TRBJ2-1	CASSGIPGQSSYNEQFF	TGTGCCAGCAGCGGAATTCCGGGACAGAGCTCCTACAATGAGCAGTTCTTC
TRBD2	TRBV5-6	few	TRBJ2-2	CASSLASGGTNTGELFF	TGTGCCAGCAGCTTGGCTTCGGGAGGCACGAACACCGGGGAGCTGTTTTTT
NA	TRBV20-1	few	TRBJ2-1	CSARAPQGGEFF	TGCAGTGCTAGAGCCCCCCAGGGAGGCGAGTTCTTC
NA	TRBV19	once	TRBJ1-1	CASSPRGAGGNTEAFF	TGTGCCAGTAGTCCAAGGGGAGCCGGCGGGAACACTGAAGCTTTCTTT
NA	TRBV6-6	NA	TRBJ1-1	CASSYSIVGFGTEAFF	TGTGCCAGCAGTTACTCGATCGTAGGGTTTGGCACTGAAGCTTTCTTT
NA	TRBV2	many	TRBJ2-1	CASSDGNSYNEQFF	TGTGCCAGCAGTGATGGCAACTCCTACAATGAGCAGTTCTTC
TRBD2	TRBV6-9	NA	TRBJ2-3	CASSYAASGRDTQYF	TGTGCCAGCAGTTACGCGGCTAGCGGGAGGGATACGCAGTATTTT
TRBD1	TRBV7-9	NA	TRBJ2-2	CASDKLGTAGELFF	TGTGCCAGCGACAAACTGGGGACAGCCGGGGAGCTGTTTTTT
NA	TRBV4-1	few	TRBJ2-4	CASSQPTKSEAKNIQYF	TGCGCCAGCAGCCAACCGACCAAGTCGGAGGCCAAAAACATTCAGTACTTC
NA	TRBV19	NA	TRBJ1-4	CASSPTDNEKLFF	TGTGCCAGCTCCCCGACGGATAATGAAAAACTGTTTTTT
NA	TRBV5-1	NA	TRBJ1-4	CASSPGTGPDVEELFF	TGCGCCAGCAGCCCTGGGACGGGACCCGACGTAGAGGAACTGTTTTTT